This T cell receptor (beta chain) was identified during a study of shared clonotypes between healthy human individuals. Study as a whole: A couple of women and a few men aged 18 to 49 served as donors.

The donors were all Caucasian adults (living in Nashville, Tennessee). There are a few counts of this clone. Spread over ten immunoSEQ deep assay plates, unsorted PBMC DNA underwent sequencing. Original handling: ImmunoSEQ only sent back junction sequences with no quality scores, so filtering was done differently. TCRdb keeps only in-frame clones here, not all; method: immunoSEQ multiplex PCR. That table supplies the V and J calls and clone size; D and trimming were determined from the DNA. Among some 470,000 clones listed, 76% were seen once. Trimming removed 5 bases from V and 8 bases from J, with 9 bases in between. Looked up from germline, CDR1 is MDHEN and CDR2 is SYDVKM. CDR3 size: 11 residues.

V is TRBV28 and J is TRBJ1-2; D may be TRBD1 (6 bases). The sequencing input was PBMCs. The source of this sequence is a middle-aged woman in good health. Some clones in this sample may be carry-over from other donors' samples. For the CDR3, the DNA is TGTGCCAGCAGTGGGGACATCGGCTACACCTTC. Residues: CASSGDIGYTF.